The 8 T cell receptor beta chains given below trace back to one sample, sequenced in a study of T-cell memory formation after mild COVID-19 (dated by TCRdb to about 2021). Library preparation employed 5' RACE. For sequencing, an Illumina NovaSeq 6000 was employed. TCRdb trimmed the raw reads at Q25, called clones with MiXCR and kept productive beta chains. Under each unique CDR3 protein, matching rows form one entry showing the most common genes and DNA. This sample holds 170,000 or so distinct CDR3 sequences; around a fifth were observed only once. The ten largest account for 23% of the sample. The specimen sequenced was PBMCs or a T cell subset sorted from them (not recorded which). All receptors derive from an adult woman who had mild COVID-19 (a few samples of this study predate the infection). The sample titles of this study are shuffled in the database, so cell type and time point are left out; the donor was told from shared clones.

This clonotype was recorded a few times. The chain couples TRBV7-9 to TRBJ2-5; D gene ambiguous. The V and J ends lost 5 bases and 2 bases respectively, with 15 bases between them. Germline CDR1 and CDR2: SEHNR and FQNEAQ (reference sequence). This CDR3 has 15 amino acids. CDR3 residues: CASSGHTAPQETQYF. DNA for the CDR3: TGTGCCAGCAGCGGCCACACAGCCCCGCAAGAGACCCAGTACTTC.

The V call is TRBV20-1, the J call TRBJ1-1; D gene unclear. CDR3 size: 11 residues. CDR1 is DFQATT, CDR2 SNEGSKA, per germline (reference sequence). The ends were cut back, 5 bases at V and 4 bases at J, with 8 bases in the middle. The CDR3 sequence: CSASGLTEAFF. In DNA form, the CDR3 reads TGCAGTGCTTCAGGCCTCACTGAAGCTTTCTTT.

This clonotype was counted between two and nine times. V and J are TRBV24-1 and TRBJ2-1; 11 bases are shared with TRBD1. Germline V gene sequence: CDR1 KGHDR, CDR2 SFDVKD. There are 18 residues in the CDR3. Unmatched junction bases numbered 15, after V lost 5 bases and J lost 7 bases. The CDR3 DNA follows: TGTGCCACCAGTGTAGGAGGGACAGGGGGTCGCCAACAGAATGAGCAGTTCTTC. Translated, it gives CATSVGGTGGRQQNEQFF.

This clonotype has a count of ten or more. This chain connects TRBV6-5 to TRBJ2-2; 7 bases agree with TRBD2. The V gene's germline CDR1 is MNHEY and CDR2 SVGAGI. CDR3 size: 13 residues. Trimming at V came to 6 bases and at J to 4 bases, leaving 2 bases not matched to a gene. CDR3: CASRPGGTGELFF. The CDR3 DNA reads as TGTGCCAGCAGGCCGGGGGGCACCGGGGAGCTGTTTTTT.

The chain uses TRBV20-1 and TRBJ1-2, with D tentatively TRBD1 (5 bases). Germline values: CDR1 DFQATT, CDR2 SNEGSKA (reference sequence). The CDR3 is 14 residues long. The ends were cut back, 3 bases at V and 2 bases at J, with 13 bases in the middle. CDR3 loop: CSARGGADNYGYTF. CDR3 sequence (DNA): TGCAGTGCTAGGGGGGGTGCGGACAACTATGGCTACACCTTC.

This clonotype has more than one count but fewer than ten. DNA of the CDR3: TGTGCCAGCAGTTCTTACTCTAGCAATCAGCCCCAGCATTTT. It codes for CASSSYSSNQPQHF. The genes are TRBV27 and TRBJ1-5; D remains ambiguous. Per germline, CDR1 MNHEY and CDR2 SMNVEV (reference sequence). The CDR3 has 14 amino acids. V was clipped by 4 bases and J by 0 bases, with 7 bases between them.

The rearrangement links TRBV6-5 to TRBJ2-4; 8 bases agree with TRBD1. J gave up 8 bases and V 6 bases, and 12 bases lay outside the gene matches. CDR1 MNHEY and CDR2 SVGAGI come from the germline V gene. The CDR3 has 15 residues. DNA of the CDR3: TGTGCCAGCAGCCCAGCGACAGGGGCGAGTCACATTCAGTACTTC. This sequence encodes CASSPATGASHIQYF.

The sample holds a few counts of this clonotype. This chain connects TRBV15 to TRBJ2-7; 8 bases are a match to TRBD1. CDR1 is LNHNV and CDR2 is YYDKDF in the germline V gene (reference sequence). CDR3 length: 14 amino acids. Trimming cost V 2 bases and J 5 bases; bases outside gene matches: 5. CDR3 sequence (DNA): TGTGCCACCAGCAGACTGACAGGGGACCACGAGCAGTACTTC. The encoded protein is CATSRLTGDHEQYF.